These T cell receptor beta chains were read from a single sample in a study of T cell clones after liver transplantation. Sequencing used immunoSEQ multiplex PCR; TCRdb keeps in-frame clones, though not all of them. The sample records about 70,000 clones, 75% to 85% being singletons. The material was CD4+ T cells from blood, obtained 12 months after liver transplant. These receptors were obtained from a human patient who received a liver transplant. Some T cells may be the graft donor's. The CDR3 runs from the conserved cysteine through the conserved F or W. Fields, in order: V gene, clone size, D gene, J gene, CDR3 DNA, CDR3 protein. The D gene is left open where the match is weak. Size is stated for part of the rows, as once, few or many counts, or as a class when the clone is expanded.

TRBV7-2,NA,NA,TRBJ2-1,TGTGCCAGCAGCTCCCTTGGAGCGGGCAATGAGCAGTTCTTC,CASSSLGAGNEQFF
TRBV7-2,NA,NA,TRBJ1-5,TGTGCCAGCAGCCTCCCGGGGACAAGCAATCAGCCCCAGCATTTT,CASSLPGTSNQPQHF
TRBV5-1,NA,TRBD2,TRBJ2-5,TGCGCCAGCAGGTTGGGGACTAGCCCCCAAGAGACCCAGTACTTC,CASRLGTSPQETQYF
TRBV15,NA,NA,TRBJ2-6,TGTGCCACCAGCAGAGATCGGGGAACCCCCTCTGGGGCCAACGTCCTGACTTTC,CATSRDRGTPSGANVLTF
TRBV5-1,NA,NA,TRBJ2-2,TGCGCCAGCAGCTTGGCGTCAACGAACACCGGGGAGCTGTTTTTT,CASSLASTNTGELFF
TRBV18,NA,NA,TRBJ2-5,TGTGCCAGCTCACCTTTTCGGGGTAACCAAGAGACCCAGTACTTC,CASSPFRGNQETQYF
TRBV7-2,NA,NA,TRBJ1-5,TGTGCCAGCACCGTGGGTACGGGCGCCCAGCATTTT,CASTVGTGAQHF
TRBV5-1,NA,NA,TRBJ2-5,TGCGCCAGCAGCTTGGGGGGGCGCGACGAGACCCAGTACTTC,CASSLGGRDETQYF
TRBV5-1,NA,NA,TRBJ2-2,TGCGCCAGCAGCTCGCCGCCTTCGGGAGCTGAGAACACCGGGGAGCTGTTTTTT,CASSSPPSGAENTGELFF
TRBV6-6,NA,NA,TRBJ2-3,TGTGCCAGCAGTTACTCTGTGGGGGGCACAGATACGCAGTATTTT,CASSYSVGGTDTQYF
TRBV5-1,NA,NA,TRBJ1-4,TGCGCCAGCAGCCTACCTCCTAATGAAAAACTGTTTTTT,CASSLPPNEKLFF
TRBV28,few,NA,TRBJ2-1,TGTGCCAGCAGTAAGGTGCCCAGTTCCTACAATGAGCAGTTCTTC,CASSKVPSSYNEQFF
TRBV19,NA,TRBD1,TRBJ1-5,TGTGCCAGTAGTCCCCGCGGACAGGGGGTTAGTCAGCCCCAGCATTTT,CASSPRGQGVSQPQHF
TRBV5-1,once,TRBD2,TRBJ2-3,TGCGCCAGCAGCTTGATTCGGGAGGCCTACGCGGATACGCAGTATTTT,CASSLIREAYADTQYF
TRBV5-6,NA,NA,TRBJ2-5,TGTGCCAGCAGCTCAGGCCAAAGAGGGGAGACCCAGTACTTC,CASSSGQRGETQYF
TRBV28,NA,NA,TRBJ1-5,TGTGCCAGCAGTTTTGCGGCAGGCAGGGGGCCCCAGCATTTT,CASSFAAGRGPQHF
TRBV5-6,NA,NA,TRBJ1-5,TGTGCCAGCAGCTTGGGACACAGGGCCGATCAGCCCCAGCATTTT,CASSLGHRADQPQHF
TRBV18,NA,NA,TRBJ2-7,TGTGCCAGCTCACCAAGCTCGCAGGACGAGCAGTACTTC,CASSPSSQDEQYF
TRBV19,NA,TRBD2,TRBJ2-3,TGTGCCAGTAGTAACCACCTAGCGGGAGATGGCACAGATACGCAGTATTTT,CASSNHLAGDGTDTQYF
TRBV2,NA,NA,TRBJ2-1,TGTGCCAGCAGGCCGGACGGAAGCTCCTACAATGAGCAGTTCTTC,CASRPDGSSYNEQFF
TRBV11-2,NA,NA,TRBJ2-5,TGTGCCAGCAGCAACAGGGTGGAGACCCAGTACTTC,CASSNRVETQYF
TRBV9,NA,NA,TRBJ1-1,TGTGCCAGCAGCGTAGATCCAAAGGACTACACTGAAGCTTTCTTT,CASSVDPKDYTEAFF
TRBV14,few,NA,TRBJ2-7,TGTGCCAGCAGCCAATCTACCGGGACGGGGTACTTC,CASSQSTGTGYF
TRBV28,NA,NA,TRBJ1-4,TGTGCCAGCAGTTCTTTAATTGGGGGGGCAGGTGAAAAACTGTTTTTT,CASSSLIGGAGEKLFF
TRBV6-1,NA,NA,TRBJ2-1,TGTGCCAGCAGTGGCCTCCGGGCAGGGGGGTACAATGAGCAGTTCTTC,CASSGLRAGGYNEQFF
TRBV18,NA,TRBD2,TRBJ2-1,TGTGCCAGCTCACCCGGACTAGCGGCCTACAATGAGCAGTTCTTC,CASSPGLAAYNEQFF
TRBV30,NA,NA,TRBJ2-7,TGTGCCTGGAAGGGCCAGCGAGGCGAGCAGTACTTC,CAWKGQRGEQYF
TRBV5-4,NA,NA,TRBJ2-1,TGTGCCAGCAGCTTAGGCGGGGACCGCAATGAGCAGTTCTTC,CASSLGGDRNEQFF
TRBV7-9,NA,TRBD1,TRBJ2-5,TGTGCCAGCAGCAAACGGACAGGGGGCCAGGAGACCCAGTACTTC,CASSKRTGGQETQYF
TRBV6-1,NA,NA,TRBJ2-4,TGTGCCAGCAGCCGGGGCCCAGAAAACATTCAGTACTTC,CASSRGPENIQYF
TRBV11-3,NA,TRBD2,TRBJ2-1,TGTGCCAGCAGCCCGGGACTAGGATTCAACGATGAGCAGTTCTTC,CASSPGLGFNDEQFF
TRBV5-4,NA,NA,TRBJ1-1,TGTGCCAGCAGCTTGTATATGAACACTGAAGCTTTCTTT,CASSLYMNTEAFF
TRBV4-3,medium-sized,NA,TRBJ1-2,TGCGCCAGCAGCCAGGCAAACTATGGCTACACCTTC,CASSQANYGYTF
TRBV7-9,NA,NA,TRBJ2-7,TGTGCCAGCAGCTCTCTAGGGACCGACTCCTACGAGCAGTACTTC,CASSSLGTDSYEQYF
TRBV2,NA,NA,TRBJ2-1,TGTGCCAGCAGAACGATAGGGGAACCTCCCGATGAGCAGTTCTTC,CASRTIGEPPDEQFF
TRBV27,NA,NA,TRBJ1-2,TGTGCCAGCAGTTTAAACTATGGCTACACCTTC,CASSLNYGYTF
TRBV18,NA,NA,TRBJ2-2,TGTGCCAGCTCACCTCAGAACACCGGGGAGCTGTTTTTT,CASSPQNTGELFF
TRBV2,once,NA,TRBJ2-1,TGTGCCAGCAGTGCAGGGCGGATCTCCTACAATGAGCAGTTCTTC,CASSAGRISYNEQFF
TRBV11-2,NA,NA,TRBJ2-2,TGTGCCAGCAGCTTATTCCGGGCCGGGGAGCTGTTTTTT,CASSLFRAGELFF
TRBV6-5,NA,NA,TRBJ2-3,TGTGCCAGCATGATCGGGGGTCGCACAGATACGCAGTATTTT,CASMIGGRTDTQYF
TRBV5-4,NA,NA,TRBJ2-1,TGTGCCAGCAGCTTGGTTCAGGGCACAGACTTCTTC,CASSLVQGTDFF
TRBV6-6,NA,NA,TRBJ2-1,TGTGCCAGCAGTTGGGCCATAGCGACCCCAGGGAATGAGCAGTTCTTC,CASSWAIATPGNEQFF